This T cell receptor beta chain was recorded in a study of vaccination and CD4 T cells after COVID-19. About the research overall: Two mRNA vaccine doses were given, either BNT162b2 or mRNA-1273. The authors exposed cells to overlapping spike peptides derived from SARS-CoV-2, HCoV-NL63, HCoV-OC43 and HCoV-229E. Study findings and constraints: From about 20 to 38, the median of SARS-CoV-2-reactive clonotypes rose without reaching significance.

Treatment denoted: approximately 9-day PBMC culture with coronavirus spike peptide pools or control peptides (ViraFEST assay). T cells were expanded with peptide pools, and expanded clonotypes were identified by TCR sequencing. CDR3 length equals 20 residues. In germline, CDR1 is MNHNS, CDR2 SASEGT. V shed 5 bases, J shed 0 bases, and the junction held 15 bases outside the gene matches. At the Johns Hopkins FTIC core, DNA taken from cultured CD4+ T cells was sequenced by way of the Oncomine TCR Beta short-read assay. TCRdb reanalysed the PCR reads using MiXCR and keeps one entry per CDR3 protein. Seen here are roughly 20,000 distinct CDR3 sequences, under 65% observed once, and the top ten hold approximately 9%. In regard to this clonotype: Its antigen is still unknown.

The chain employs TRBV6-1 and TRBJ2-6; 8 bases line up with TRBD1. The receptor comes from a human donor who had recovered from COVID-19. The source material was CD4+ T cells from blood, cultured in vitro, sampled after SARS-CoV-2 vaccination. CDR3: CASSQLPWTGSNSGANVLTF. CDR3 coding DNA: TGTGCCAGCAGTCAACTCCCTTGGACAGGGTCAAACTCTGGGGCCAACGTCCTGACTTTC.